The 15 T cell receptor beta chains below all came from one sample that was sequenced in a study of blood T cell repertoires in COVID-19. Measured with immunoSEQ multiplex PCR; TCRdb has only the in-frame clones, and not every one. Of 150,000 to 200,000 clones in the sample, roughly 78% were seen once. Sequenced material: peripheral blood. Source of these receptors: a man in his 70s with active or convalescent COVID-19.

V is TRBV18 and J is TRBJ1-2; D possibly corresponds to TRBD1 (5 bases). This CDR3 is built from 14 residues. V shed 0 bases and J shed 7 bases, with 12 bases lying between them. CDR1 is KGHSH, CDR2 LQKENI, per germline. CDR3 sequence: CASSPPGQVVGYTF. In DNA, the CDR3 is TGTGCCAGCTCACCACCGGGGCAGGTCGTTGGCTACACCTTC. Full variable domain (missing parts from reference TRBV18 and TRBJ1-2): NAGVMQNPRHLVRRRGQEARLRCSPMKGHSHVYWYRQLPEEGLKFMVYLQKENIIDESGMPKERFSAEFPKEGPSILRIQQVVRGDSAAYFCASSPPGQVVGYTFGSGTRLTVV.

A remark on this clone: The sample has other DNA sequences that encode this CDR3 too. The rearrangement joins TRBV27 to TRBJ1-2, with a weak D call TRBD1 (5 bases). CDR1 MNHEY and CDR2 SMNVEV come from the germline V gene (reference sequence). This CDR3 comprises 14 residues. V was cut by 2 bases and J by 3 bases, with 10 bases left in between. CDR3 amino acids: CASSLRTGDYGYTF. CDR3 DNA: TGTGCCAGCAGTTTACGAACAGGCGACTATGGCTACACCTTC.

The chain recombines TRBV6-5 with TRBJ2-1, with 8 bases lining up with TRBD2. Germline V CDR1 and CDR2: MNHEY, SVGAGI. The CDR3 length is 14 residues. Trimming took 7 bases from V and 5 from J; bases not matched to a gene: 7. The CDR3 DNA reads as TGTGCCAGCAATAGCGGGGCGTCGAACAATGAGCAGTTCTTC. Its translation is CASNSGASNNEQFF.

The chain recombines TRBV5-1 with TRBJ2-1, with 7 bases fitting TRBD1. With V trimmed by 5 bases and J by 6 bases, 11 bases remained unmatched. Germline assignment: CDR1 SGHRS and CDR2 YFSETQ. The CDR3 covers 15 residues. The CDR3 DNA is TGCGCCAGCAGTCTCATGGGACAGTCAGGCAATGAGCAGTTCTTC. This sequence encodes CASSLMGQSGNEQFF. Complete variable domain (other parts from reference TRBV5-1 and TRBJ2-1): KAGVTQTPRYLIKTRGQQVTLSCSPISGHRSVSWYQQTPGQGLQFLFEYFSETQRNKGNFPGRFSGRQFSNSRSEMNVSTLELGDSALYLCASSLMGQSGNEQFFGPGTRLTVL.

In this sample, this clone turned up once. The chain joins TRBV27 to TRBJ2-3; 12 bases line up with TRBD2. The CDR3 totals 17 residues. Trimming at V came to 7 bases and at J to 6 bases, leaving 14 bases not matched to a gene. Looked up from germline, CDR1 is MNHEY and CDR2 is SMNVEV (reference sequence). The CDR3 sequence is CASTHRASGGGGDTQYF. The DNA of the CDR3 is TGTGCCAGCACCCATCGGGCTAGCGGGGGGGGAGGGGATACGCAGTATTTT.

The genes are TRBV25-1 and TRBJ1-4, with TRBD1 as a possible D gene (6 bases). Per the germline V gene, CDR1 is MGHDK and CDR2 is SYGVNS. Trimming removed 5 bases at V and 6 bases at J, with 16 bases between. The CDR3 sequence is 15 residues long. The CDR3 nucleotides read TGTGCCAGCAGTTTAACAGGGCGTAGCGATGAAAAACTGTTTTTT. Translating gives CASSLTGRSDEKLFF.

V is TRBV4-1 and J is TRBJ1-3; TRBD1 might be the D (5 bases). The V gene lost 3 bases and the J gene lost 4 bases, with 22 bases spanning the gap. The CDR3 contains 18 residues. Germline assignment: CDR1 MGHRA and CDR2 YSYEKL. CDR3: CASSQGGAGRYLGNTIYF. The CDR3, as DNA: TGCGCCAGCAGCCAGGGAGGGGCAGGGAGGTATCTAGGAAACACCATATATTTT.

The genes are TRBV19 and TRBJ1-1; no reliable D call. There are 16 residues in the CDR3. Germline CDR1 and CDR2: LNHDA and SQIVND (reference sequence). V lost 7 bases and J lost 4, with 22 bases in between. The CDR3 nucleotides are TGTGCCAGTACCGCGGCCGGGTCAACGTCGAGCACTGAAGCTTTCTTT. Residues: CASTAAGSTSSTEAFF.

The chain couples TRBV4-2 to TRBJ1-2; D is perhaps TRBD1 (5 bases). V lost 1 base to trimming and J lost 2 bases, with 14 bases between them. CDR1 is LGHNA, CDR2 YNFKEQ, per germline. CDR3 size: 16 residues. The CDR3 protein is CASSQATTDPNYGYTF. CDR3 coding DNA: TGTGCCAGCAGCCAAGCTACGACAGACCCAAACTATGGCTACACCTTC.

This sequence joins TRBV7-9 and TRBJ1-5; 10 bases map to TRBD1. V lost 1 base, J lost 1 base, and 10 bases stayed unmatched. The length of the CDR3 is 19 residues. Germline CDR1 is SEHNR and CDR2 is FQNEAQ (reference sequence). CDR3 protein: CASSLGRSGTGESNQPQHF. Written as DNA, the CDR3 is TGTGCCAGCAGCTTAGGCCGATCCGGGACAGGGGAAAGCAATCAGCCCCAGCATTTT.

The chain combines TRBV30 with TRBJ1-1, with TRBD1 matching 7 bases. With V trimmed by 8 bases and J by 2 bases, 11 bases remained unmatched. This CDR3 is 14 amino acids long. Looked up from germline, CDR1 is GTSNPN and CDR2 is SVGIG (reference sequence). CDR3 nucleotides: TGTGCCCGCACTATAGGGACAGCTAACACTGAAGCTTTCTTT. This sequence encodes CARTIGTANTEAFF. The full variable domain, in which reference TRBV30 and TRBJ1-1 provide the parts outside the CDR3, is SQTIHQWPATLVQPVGSPLSLECTVEGTSNPNLYWYRQAAGRGLQLLFYSVGIGQISSEVPQNLSASRPQDRQFILSSKKLLLSDSGFYLCARTIGTANTEAFFGQGTRLTVV.

Only a few counts were recorded for this clone. The chain couples TRBV2 to TRBJ1-1, with D uncertain. The CDR3 has 13 residues. V lost 7 bases to trimming and J lost 1 base, with 10 bases between them. CDR1 is SNHLY and CDR2 is FYNNEI in the germline V gene. CDR3 protein: CASKRVWNTEAFF. The CDR3 coding sequence is TGTGCCAGCAAGAGGGTGTGGAACACTGAAGCTTTCTTT.

This sequence joins TRBV10-3 and TRBJ1-1, with 11 bases aligning to TRBD1. Germline CDR1 ENHRY, CDR2 SYGVKD. The CDR3 has 14 residues. J gave up 10 bases and V 7 bases, and 11 bases lay outside the gene matches. The CDR3 sequence is CAITTGQGESPAFF. The DNA for the CDR3 is TGTGCCATCACCACGGGACAGGGGGAGTCTCCAGCTTTCTTT.

This sequence joins TRBV6-5 and TRBJ1-1; 7 bases map to TRBD1. The CDR3 covers 13 residues. CDR1 MNHEY and CDR2 SVGAGI come from the germline V gene. V dropped 6 bases and J dropped 2; count of bases not matched to a gene: 3. The CDR3 DNA reads TGTGCCAGCAGGAGACAGGGTAACACTGAAGCTTTCTTT. It translates to CASRRQGNTEAFF.

V gene TRBV18 combines with J gene TRBJ2-7; 10 bases fit TRBD1. Germline V CDR1 and CDR2: KGHSH, LQKENI. The CDR3 has 16 amino acids. The V and J ends lost 5 bases and 2 bases, in that order; junction bases with no gene match: 9. The CDR3 reads CASSSAFDRGPYEQYF. CDR3 coding DNA: TGTGCCAGCTCATCAGCCTTCGACAGGGGGCCCTACGAGCAGTACTTC.